This T cell receptor beta chain was identified in a study of CD8 T cells in Susac syndrome. RNA totalling roughly 0.45 to 1 ug underwent reverse transcription with random hexamers. A multiplex approach, immunoSEQ multiplex PCR, amplified TCR beta CDR3 across 54 Vbeta and 13 Jbeta. TCRdb fed the immunoSEQ multiplex PCR reads into MiXCR, producing one record per CDR3 protein. The sample has more than 110,000 distinct CDR3 sequences; around 94% are singletons. CDR3 length: 14 amino acids. V lost 1 base, J lost 6 bases, and 9 bases lay in between. CDR1 is SGHTA, CDR2 FQGNSA, per germline. This TCR was sampled from a human donor in good health. Sequencing used CD8+ T cells from PBMCs. This chain uses TRBV7-2 with TRBJ1-4; D uncertain. This CDR3 is CASSLVRVDEKLFF. CDR3 sequence (DNA): TGTGCCAGCAGCTTAGTTCGGGTTGATGAAAAACTGTTTTTT.